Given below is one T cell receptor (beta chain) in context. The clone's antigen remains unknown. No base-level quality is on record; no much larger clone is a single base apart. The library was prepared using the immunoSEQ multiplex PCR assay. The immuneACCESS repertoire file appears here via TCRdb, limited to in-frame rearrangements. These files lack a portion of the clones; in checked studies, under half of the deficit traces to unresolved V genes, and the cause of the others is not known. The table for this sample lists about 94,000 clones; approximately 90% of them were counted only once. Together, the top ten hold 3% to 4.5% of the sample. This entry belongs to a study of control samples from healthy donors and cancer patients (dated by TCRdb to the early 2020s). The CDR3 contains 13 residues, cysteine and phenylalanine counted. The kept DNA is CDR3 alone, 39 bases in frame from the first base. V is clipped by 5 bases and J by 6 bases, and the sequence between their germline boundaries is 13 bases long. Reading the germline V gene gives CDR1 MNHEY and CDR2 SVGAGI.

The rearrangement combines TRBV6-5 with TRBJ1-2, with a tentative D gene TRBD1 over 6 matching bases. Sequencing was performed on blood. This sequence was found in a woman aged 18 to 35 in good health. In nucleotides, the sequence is TGTGCCAGCAGTCTTGACAGGATAAATGGCTACACCTTC. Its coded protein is CASSLDRINGYTF.